Presented here are 18 T cell receptor beta chains from one specimen sequenced in a study of T cell responses to AZD1222 COVID-19 vaccine. Profiled with immunoSEQ multiplex PCR; TCRdb holds only in-frame clones, not every one. The data hold 180,000 or so clones, with 70% to 90% observed a single time. The sample was peripheral blood, taken 28 days after the second dose of the MenACWY control vaccine. The receptors come from an adult who received the MenACWY meningococcal vaccine as a control.

This chain connects TRBV14 to TRBJ2-2, with D perhaps TRBD2 (7 bases). The CDR3 sequence is 15 residues long. From germline, CDR1 is SGHDN and CDR2 FVKESK. The V and J ends lost 4 bases and 6 bases respectively, with 15 bases between them. CDR3 region: CASSRTAGRSGELFF. In nucleotides, the CDR3 is TGTGCCAGCAGCCGGACAGCGGGGCGGTCCGGGGAGCTGTTTTTT.

The chain employs TRBV4-3 and TRBJ2-4, with TRBD1 matching 10 bases. Germline V gene sequence: CDR1 LGHNA, CDR2 YSLEER. With V trimmed by 0 bases and J by 3 bases, 14 bases remained unmatched. The CDR3 totals 20 residues. DNA for the CDR3: TGCGCCAGCAGCCAAGAGGGACCGGGACAGGGGAAGGGGGTCAAAAACATTCAGTACTTC. Protein product: CASSQEGPGQGKGVKNIQYF.

The chain recombines TRBV7-9 with TRBJ1-4; D possibly corresponds to TRBD1 (6 bases). The ends were cut back, 5 bases at V and 4 bases at J, with 11 bases in the middle. CDR1 SEHNR and CDR2 FQNEAQ come from the germline V gene (reference sequence). The CDR3 runs 14 residues. The CDR3 region is CASSVRGDNEKLFF. The DNA for the CDR3 is TGTGCCAGCAGCGTCAGGGGAGATAATGAAAAACTGTTTTTT.

This clone was seen a few times. The V gene is TRBV28, the J gene TRBJ1-6, with 9 bases that match TRBD1. The CDR3 runs to 15 residues. The V gene's germline CDR1 is MDHEN and CDR2 SYDVKM. The V and J ends lost 5 bases and 6 bases, in that order; junction bases with no gene match: 5. The CDR3 bases are TGTGCCAGCAGTGACCCGGGACAGGGTAATTCACCCCTCCACTTT. Translated: CASSDPGQGNSPLHF. Full variable domain (missing parts from reference TRBV28 and TRBJ1-6): DVKVTQSSRYLVKRTGEKVFLECVQDMDHENMFWYRQDPGLGLRLIYFSYDVKMKEKGDIPEGYSVSREKKERFSLILESASTNQTSMYLCASSDPGQGNSPLHFGNGTRLTVT.

J is TRBJ2-4 and V is TRBV7-9; the D gene is possibly TRBD2 (5 bases). Germline CDR1 and CDR2: SEHNR and FQNEAQ (reference sequence). V was pared by 10 bases and J by 6 bases, with 16 bases between. The CDR3 is made up of 13 amino acids. The CDR3 protein is CAIAGDSTNIQYF. The CDR3 region has the DNA TGTGCCATAGCCGGGGATAGCACAAACATTCAGTACTTC.

The chain links TRBV9 to TRBJ2-5; 7 bases are a match to TRBD1. Germline trimming cut 6 bases from V and 2 bases from J; bases unmatched to any gene: 4. The CDR3 extends over 13 amino acids. Germline V gene data show CDR1 as SGDLS and CDR2 as YYNGEE. The CDR3 spells CASKGAGQETQYF. CDR3 DNA: TGTGCCAGCAAGGGGGCCGGGCAAGAGACCCAGTACTTC.

The rearrangement links TRBV27 to TRBJ2-3; 7 bases match TRBD1. Germline trimming cut 6 bases from V and 3 bases from J; bases unmatched to any gene: 6. Per the germline V gene, CDR1 is MNHEY and CDR2 is SMNVEV (reference sequence). This CDR3 spans 14 amino acids. CDR3 sequence reads: CASRMTGWTDTQYF. Written as DNA, the CDR3 is TGTGCCAGCAGAATGACAGGGTGGACAGATACGCAGTATTTT.

The V and J genes are TRBV6-6 and TRBJ2-2, with D unresolved. Per the germline V gene, CDR1 is MNHNY and CDR2 is SVGAGI (reference sequence). The germline V and J ends were trimmed by 0 bases and 5 bases, with 10 bases remaining between them. This CDR3 spans 15 amino acids. The CDR3: CASSYSDPGTGELFF. Here the CDR3 DNA reads TGTGCCAGCAGTTACTCGGACCCTGGGACCGGGGAGCTGTTTTTT.

The chain links TRBV12-3 or TRBV12-4 to TRBJ1-2; the D is unclear. V gave up 6 bases and J gave up 4 bases, with 12 bases separating them. The CDR3 has 13 amino acids. Here the CDR3 reads CASRVGPGYGYTF. The CDR3 DNA is TGTGCCAGCAGGGTAGGACCGGGCTATGGCTACACCTTC.

J is TRBJ1-2 and V is TRBV5-5, with 10 positions matching TRBD1. The CDR3 consists of 15 residues. Germline loops: CDR1 SGHKS, CDR2 YYEKEE (reference sequence). V trimming: 1 base; J trimming: 5 bases; junction bases outside the gene matches: 5. The DNA of the CDR3 is TGTGCCAGCAGCTTGCGAGTGGGACAGGGGTATGGCTACACCTTC. Translation gives CASSLRVGQGYGYTF.

The chain joins TRBV11-2 to TRBJ2-3, with D possibly matching TRBD1 (6 bases). This CDR3 is 16 amino acids long. The germline gives CDR1 SGHAT, CDR2 FQNNGV. V lost 5 bases, J lost 0 bases, and 15 bases lay in between. CDR3 sequence reads: CASSPGRGRSTDTQYF. CDR3 bases: TGTGCCAGCAGCCCCGGCAGGGGAAGGAGCACAGATACGCAGTATTTT.

The rearrangement links TRBV10-3 to TRBJ1-1; 9 bases are a match to TRBD1. This CDR3 region has 18 residues. V lost 0 bases to trimming and J lost 6 bases; unmatched junction nucleotides: 14. CDR1 and CDR2 from the germline V gene are ENHRY and SYGVKD. The CDR3 protein is CAISESSEINRGHPEAFF. The CDR3 DNA is TGTGCCATCAGTGAGTCATCTGAAATTAACAGGGGGCATCCTGAAGCTTTCTTT.

The CDR3 sequence: CASSVTGVGNTIYF. CDR3 DNA sequence: TGTGCCAGCAGCGTTACAGGGGTTGGAAACACCATATATTTT. The rearrangement joins TRBV9 to TRBJ1-3; 7 bases are a match to TRBD1. The CDR3 spans 14 residues. Germline V gene lookup returns CDR1 SGDLS and CDR2 YYNGEE. The J segment lost 3 bases and the V segment lost 2 bases, leaving 2 bases of the junction unmatched.

The chain couples TRBV2 to TRBJ1-5; perhaps TRBD1 as D (5 bases). Germline CDR1 and CDR2: SNHLY and FYNNEI. The CDR3 runs to 12 residues. V lost 5 bases and J 9 bases, leaving 11 bases between the germline ends. CDR3 sequence reads: CASSRLGGPQHF. The CDR3 DNA reads as TGTGCCAGCAGTCGCCTGGGGGGGCCCCAGCATTTT. The full variable domain, its missing parts supplied by reference TRBV2 and TRBJ1-5, is EPEVTQTPSHQVTQMGQEVILRCVPISNHLYFYWYRQILGQKVEFLVSFYNNEISEKSEIFDDQFSVERPDGSNFTLKIRSTKLEDSAMYFCASSRLGGPQHFGDGTRLSIL.

The J gene is TRBJ2-7, the V gene TRBV16; weak D call: TRBD1 (6 bases). CDR1 is KGHSY, CDR2 FQNENV, per germline. CDR3 length equals 13 residues. V lost 2 bases, J lost 4 bases, and 9 bases lay in between. The CDR3 sequence is CASSQGQSYEQYF. CDR3 DNA sequence: TGTGCCAGCAGCCAAGGACAGTCTTACGAGCAGTACTTC.

This clone was counted only a few times. This rearrangement joins TRBV29-1 to TRBJ1-1, with a weak D call TRBD1 (6 bases). The germline CDR1 and CDR2 sequences are SQVTM and ANQGSEA. The CDR3 consists of 16 residues. Trimming cost V 1 base and J 0 bases, with 15 bases left between them. DNA for the CDR3: TGCAGCGTTGAAGGTGGACAGCACCTCATGAACACTGAAGCTTTCTTT. Translating gives CSVEGGQHLMNTEAFF.

This rearrangement joins TRBV7-8 to TRBJ2-7; 10 bases map to TRBD2. CDR1 is SGHVS, CDR2 FQNEAQ, per germline. The CDR3 sequence is 17 residues long. V gave up 0 bases and J gave up 4 bases; unmatched junction bases: 9. CDR3 loop: CASSLADPGLAKYEQYF. CDR3 coding DNA: TGTGCCAGCAGCTTAGCGGATCCGGGACTAGCGAAGTACGAGCAGTACTTC.

The V gene is TRBV10-3, the J gene TRBJ1-5, with a possible D match to TRBD1 (6 bases). CDR3 size: 12 residues. The germline V gene encodes CDR1 ENHRY and CDR2 SYGVKD. Trimming took off 10 bases at V and 5 bases at J, with 12 bases between the two ends. The CDR3 spells CATGGGDQPQHF. CDR3 coding DNA: TGTGCCACCGGAGGGGGAGATCAGCCCCAGCATTTT.